This T cell receptor beta chain was recorded in a study of cytomegalovirus exposure and HLA in healthy donors. Study observations and caveats: The study flagged some 180 TCR beta chains as cytomegalovirus-associated.

Notes on this clone: Its cognate antigen is unknown.

V was clipped by 6 bases and J by 7 bases; unmatched bases: 12. This CDR3 region has 14 residues. From germline, CDR1 is SGHVS and CDR2 FQNEAQ. Sequenced by immunoSEQ multiplex PCR; TCRdb stores in-frame clones only, minus some. The table lists roughly 330,000 clones, 75% to 90% of them singletons. Sequencing was done on a sample of PBMCs. The J gene is TRBJ2-7, the V gene TRBV7-8; 7 bases agree with TRBD1. The clonotype was recovered from a woman under 40 in good health and CMV-seropositive. This CDR3 is CASSPRDRVEEQYF. The CDR3 DNA sequence: TGTGCCAGCAGTCCCCGAGACAGGGTAGAAGAGCAGTACTTC.